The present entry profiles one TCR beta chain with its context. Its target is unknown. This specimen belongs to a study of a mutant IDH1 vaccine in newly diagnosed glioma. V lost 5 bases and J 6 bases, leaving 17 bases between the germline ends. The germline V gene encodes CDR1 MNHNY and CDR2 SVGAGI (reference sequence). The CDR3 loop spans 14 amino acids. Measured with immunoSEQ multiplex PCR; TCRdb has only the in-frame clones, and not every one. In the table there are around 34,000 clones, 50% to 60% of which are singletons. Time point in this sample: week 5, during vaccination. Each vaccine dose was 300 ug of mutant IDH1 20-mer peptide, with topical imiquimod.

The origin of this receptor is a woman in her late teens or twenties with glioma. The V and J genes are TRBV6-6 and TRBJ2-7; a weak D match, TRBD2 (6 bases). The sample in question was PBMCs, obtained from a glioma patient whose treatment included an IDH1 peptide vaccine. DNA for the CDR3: TGTGCCAGCAGTCGGGACTCCCCCCCACTCGAGCAGTACTTC. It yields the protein CASSRDSPPLEQYF.